The entry below describes one TCR beta chain. Clones were sequenced by immunoSEQ multiplex PCR, and TCRdb holds only the in-frame ones, with some missing. The table has some 200,000 clones, less than 85% seen once. Trimming left V 4 bases short and J 4 bases short, with 13 bases between. This CDR3 contains 14 residues. The V gene's germline CDR1 is LGHDT and CDR2 YNNKEL (reference sequence). Seattle's cohort entered during active infection and was followed longitudinally. The entry originates in a study of blood T cell repertoires in COVID-19. The sample taken for sequencing was peripheral blood. V is TRBV3-1 (or the pseudogene TRBV3-2) and J is TRBJ1-1; no reliable D call. This receptor was identified in a woman of 80 years or more with COVID-19, enrolled during active disease. The CDR3: CASSLSGKGTEAFF. The CDR3 bases are TGTGCCAGCAGCCTGTCCGGGAAGGGCACTGAAGCTTTCTTT.